These T cell receptor beta chains were read from a single sample in a study of shared clonotypes between healthy human individuals. The assay was immunoSEQ multiplex PCR, and TCRdb's table has in-frame clones only and misses some. This table holds some 2.3 million clones, more than 85% found once. Source material: naive CD4+ T cells from PBMCs. Receptor source: a man younger than 35 in good health. Some clones in this sample may be carry-over from other donors' samples. The CDR3 runs from the conserved cysteine through the conserved F or W. The D gene is left open where the match is weak. The size of a clone is reported for some rows only, either as once, few or many, or as a class for expanded clones.

d_gene	v_gene	abundance	j_gene	CDR3aa	CDR3nt
NA	TRBV19	NA	TRBJ1-1	CASKHQTEAFF	TGTGCCAGCAAACACCAAACTGAAGCTTTCTTT
TRBD2	TRBV29-1	NA	TRBJ2-3	CSAGLAGVGADTQYF	TGCAGCGCCGGACTAGCGGGAGTTGGAGCAGATACGCAGTATTTT
NA	TRBV7-7	NA	TRBJ2-2	CASSFRADDTGELFF	TGTGCCAGCAGCTTTCGGGCTGACGACACCGGGGAGCTGTTTTTT
TRBD1	TRBV10-3	few	TRBJ1-1	CATKTGDGNTEAFF	TGTGCCACAAAGACAGGGGATGGGAACACTGAAGCTTTCTTT
NA	TRBV5-4	NA	TRBJ2-3	CASSSPGTDTQYF	TGTGCCAGCAGCTCCCCCGGCACAGATACGCAGTATTTT
NA	TRBV7-3	NA	TRBJ2-7	CASSAGDSPRGEQYF	TGTGCCAGCAGCGCAGGGGACTCGCCAAGGGGAGAGCAGTACTTC
NA	TRBV10-3	NA	TRBJ1-2	CATTQGPGDGYTF	TGTGCCACTACGCAGGGCCCAGGTGATGGCTACACCTTC
NA	TRBV27	NA	TRBJ2-7	CASSPTGLSEQYF	TGTGCCAGCAGTCCTACAGGGCTCTCCGAGCAGTACTTC
TRBD2	TRBV6-1	NA	TRBJ2-7	CATPGLAGDEQYF	TGTGCCACTCCCGGACTAGCGGGAGACGAGCAGTACTTC
TRBD2	TRBV5-1	NA	TRBJ2-1	CASSLGTSGVSYNEQFF	TGCGCCAGCAGCTTGGGGACGAGCGGGGTCTCCTACAATGAGCAGTTCTTC
TRBD1	TRBV29-1	NA	TRBJ2-7	CSVETRGQPKASEQYF	TGCAGCGTTGAAACGAGGGGGCAGCCTAAGGCTAGCGAGCAGTACTTC
TRBD2	TRBV7-2	NA	TRBJ2-7	CASSPRPRGLALSSYEQYF	TGTGCCAGCAGCCCGCGACCCCGGGGACTAGCGCTTAGCTCCTACGAGCAGTACTTC
NA	TRBV18	few	TRBJ2-5	CASSPGGKETQYF	TGTGCCAGCTCACCTGGGGGGAAAGAGACCCAGTACTTC
NA	TRBV7-8	NA	TRBJ1-4	CASSLDSQFNEKLFF	TGTGCCAGCAGCTTAGATTCTCAGTTTAATGAAAAACTGTTTTTT
TRBD1	TRBV5-1	NA	TRBJ1-1	CASSPTTGGNTEAFF	TGCGCCAGCAGCCCGACTACAGGGGGGAACACTGAAGCTTTCTTT
TRBD1	TRBV4-3	NA	TRBJ2-7	CASSLSTGGYEQYF	TGCGCCAGCAGCCTATCGACAGGGGGCTACGAGCAGTACTTC
NA	TRBV6-5	NA	TRBJ1-2	CASSGDRLNYGYTF	TGTGCCAGCAGTGGGGACCGACTTAACTATGGCTACACCTTC
NA	TRBV7-6	NA	TRBJ2-1	CASSFIPGPDYNEQFF	TGTGCCAGCAGCTTTATCCCGGGACCGGATTACAATGAGCAGTTCTTC
NA	TRBV6-1	NA	TRBJ1-2	CASSEQGSRYGYTF	TGTGCCAGCAGTGAACAGGGGTCTCGCTATGGCTACACCTTC
NA	TRBV5-1	NA	TRBJ2-3	CASSPRRMDSGIRFNTQYF	TGCGCCAGCAGCCCCCGGCGGATGGACTCAGGGATACGATTCAATACGCAGTATTTT
TRBD2	TRBV11-2	NA	TRBJ2-1	CASSLGRGSGRYNEQFF	TGTGCCAGCAGCTTAGGAAGAGGGAGCGGGAGGTACAATGAGCAGTTCTTC
TRBD1	TRBV15	NA	TRBJ2-7	CATQAGTAYEQYF	TGTGCCACCCAGGCCGGGACAGCCTACGAGCAGTACTTC
NA	TRBV7-2	NA	TRBJ1-3	CASSLSSTSGNTIYF	TGTGCCAGCAGCCTTAGCAGCACCTCTGGAAACACCATATATTTT
TRBD1	TRBV2	NA	TRBJ2-7	CASWAGQGTYEQYF	TGTGCCAGTTGGGCAGGACAGGGGACCTACGAGCAGTACTTC
TRBD2	TRBV7-9	NA	TRBJ2-3	CATDFTSGRADTQYF	TGTGCCACGGATTTTACTAGCGGGAGAGCAGATACGCAGTATTTT
NA	TRBV11-2	NA	TRBJ2-1	CASSSTGNSHEQFF	TGTGCCAGCAGCTCTACAGGGAATTCCCATGAGCAGTTCTTC
NA	TRBV28	NA	TRBJ1-2	CASSSGTPYGYTF	TGTGCCAGCAGTTCCGGGACACCCTATGGCTACACCTTC
NA	TRBV7-3	NA	TRBJ2-4	CASSSQIPPGIQYF	TGTGCCAGCAGCTCACAGATTCCCCCAGGCATTCAGTACTTC
TRBD2	TRBV6-5	NA	TRBJ2-1	CASRLAGVPEQFF	TGTGCCAGCCGGCTAGCGGGAGTTCCCGAGCAGTTCTTC
NA	TRBV29-1	NA	TRBJ2-2	CSARGSTLTGELFF	TGCAGCGCTCGCGGATCTACTTTAACCGGGGAGCTGTTTTTT
NA	TRBV4-2	NA	TRBJ2-3	CASSQGDGSTDTQYF	TGTGCCAGCAGCCAAGGGGACGGGTCCACAGATACGCAGTATTTT
NA	TRBV18	NA	TRBJ1-1	CASSLGQNTEAFF	TGTGCCAGCTCACTGGGGCAGAACACTGAAGCTTTCTTT
NA	TRBV28	NA	TRBJ1-4	CASTQTRVGEKLFF	TGTGCCAGCACCCAGACACGGGTGGGCGAAAAACTGTTTTTT
TRBD1	TRBV13	NA	TRBJ1-1	CASSFGTGGYYGGDTEAFF	TGTGCCAGCAGCTTCGGGACAGGGGGCTATTATGGAGGAGACACTGAAGCTTTCTTT
NA	TRBV5-4	NA	TRBJ2-3	CASSLGQVFTDTQYF	TGTGCCAGCAGCTTGGGACAGGTTTTCACAGATACGCAGTATTTT
NA	TRBV27	NA	TRBJ1-1	CASSLGAAMNTEAFF	TGTGCCAGCAGTTTGGGGGCGGCCATGAACACTGAAGCTTTCTTT
TRBD1	TRBV28	NA	TRBJ1-5	CASSFSGTGVQPQHF	TGTGCTAGCAGTTTCTCCGGGACAGGGGTCCAGCCCCAGCATTTT
NA	TRBV11-1	NA	TRBJ2-1	CASSLEYLSSYNEQFF	TGTGCCAGCAGCTTAGAATACCTAAGCTCCTACAATGAGCAGTTCTTC
NA	TRBV7-2	NA	TRBJ1-1	CASSLLQGNTEAFF	TGTGCCAGCAGCTTACTACAGGGGAACACTGAAGCTTTCTTT
NA	TRBV18	NA	TRBJ2-5	CASAQGIPQETQYF	TGTGCCAGTGCTCAGGGGATTCCCCAAGAGACCCAGTACTTC
NA	TRBV29-1	NA	TRBJ1-3	CSVNGPSSGNTIYF	TGCAGCGTTAATGGACCGAGCTCTGGAAACACCATATATTTT
NA	TRBV19	NA	TRBJ2-7	CASSIALADTYEQYF	TGTGCCAGTAGTATTGCCCTAGCCGATACCTACGAGCAGTACTTC
NA	TRBV28	NA	TRBJ2-1	CASSPSPPWGNEQFF	TGTGCCAGCAGTCCCTCCCCCCCCTGGGGCAATGAGCAGTTCTTC
NA	TRBV19	NA	TRBJ1-4	CASSEAGARDEKLFF	TGTGCCAGTAGTGAAGCCGGGGCTAGAGATGAAAAACTGTTTTTT
TRBD1	TRBV7-9	NA	TRBJ1-2	CASSVPGGFYGYTF	TGTGCCAGCAGCGTTCCAGGGGGGTTCTATGGCTACACCTTC
NA	TRBV5-1	NA	TRBJ1-2	CASSIRGGRESPNYGYTF	TGCGCCAGCAGCATAAGAGGTGGACGGGAGAGCCCTAACTATGGCTACACCTTC
NA	TRBV21-1	NA	TRBJ1-4	CASSQRKTGVEKLFF	TGTGCCAGCAGTCAAAGGAAAACGGGGGTTGAAAAACTGTTTTTT
NA	TRBV9	NA	TRBJ2-3	CASSAYRDSTDTQYF	TGTGCCAGCAGCGCCTACAGGGATAGCACAGATACGCAGTATTTT
NA	TRBV7-3	NA	TRBJ2-1	CASSFGGAGRNEQFF	TGTGCCAGCAGCTTTGGGGGTGCAGGGCGGAATGAGCAGTTCTTC
NA	TRBV15	NA	TRBJ2-7	CATSAPGRVSYEQYF	TGTGCCACCAGCGCGCCGGGACGGGTCTCCTACGAGCAGTACTTC